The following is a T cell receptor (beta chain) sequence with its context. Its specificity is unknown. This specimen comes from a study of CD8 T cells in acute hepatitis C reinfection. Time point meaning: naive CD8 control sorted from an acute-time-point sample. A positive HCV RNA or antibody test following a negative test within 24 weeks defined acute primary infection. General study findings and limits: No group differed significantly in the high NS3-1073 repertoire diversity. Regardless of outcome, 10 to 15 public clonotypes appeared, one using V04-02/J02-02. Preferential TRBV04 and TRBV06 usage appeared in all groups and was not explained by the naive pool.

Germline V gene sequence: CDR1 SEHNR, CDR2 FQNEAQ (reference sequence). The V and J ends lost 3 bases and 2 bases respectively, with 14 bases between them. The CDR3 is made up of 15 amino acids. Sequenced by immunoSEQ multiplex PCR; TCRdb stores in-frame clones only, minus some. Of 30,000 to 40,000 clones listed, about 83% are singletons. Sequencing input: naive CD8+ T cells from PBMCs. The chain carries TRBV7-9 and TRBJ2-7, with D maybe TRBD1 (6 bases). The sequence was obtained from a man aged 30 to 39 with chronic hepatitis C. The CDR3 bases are TGTGCCAGCAGCTTGATCCGGGACACAGCCTACGAGCAGTACTTC. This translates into CASSLIRDTAYEQYF.